This T cell receptor (beta chain) was captured by sequencing in a study of blood T cell repertoires in COVID-19. Sequenced by immunoSEQ multiplex PCR; TCRdb stores in-frame clones only, minus some. The top ten hold about 33% of the sample, which has fewer than 50,000 clones, around 85% seen once. Looked up from germline, CDR1 is SNHLY and CDR2 is FYNNEI. V gave up 4 bases and J gave up 10 bases; unmatched junction bases: 4. The CDR3 is made up of 14 amino acids. The specimen was peripheral blood. The V and J genes are TRBV2 and TRBJ2-1; 13 bases fit TRBD2. This TCR was sampled from a woman of 80 years or more with acute or convalescent COVID-19. The CDR3 nucleotides read TGTGCCAGCAGTGCCAGGACTAGCGGGGGCGAGCAGTTCTTC. Encoded protein: CASSARTSGGEQFF.